This T cell receptor beta chain was captured in a study of blood T cell repertoires in COVID-19. Overall study context: Spain, Italy and the United States supplied samples that represented acute and convalescent COVID-19. The cDNA or gDNA used as material had been derived from T cells, B-cell-depleted T cells, or PBMCs.

The CDR3 runs 11 residues. The V and J ends lost 6 bases and 5 bases respectively, with 7 bases between them. In the source study's methods: Estimated nucleated cell counts came from reference gene primer amplification. The table came from immunoSEQ multiplex PCR; TCRdb's copy has only in-frame clones and leaves some out. V and J calls and clone size are given by that table; D and trimming were obtained from the DNA. This repertoire shows more than 140,000 clones, roughly 82% found once; its top ten account for 7.2%. This clone was counted a single time. Input material: peripheral blood. The chain links TRBV12-3 or TRBV12-4 to TRBJ1-1; D is uncertain. The source is a woman in her fifties or sixties in a cohort sampled during active or convalescent COVID-19. The CDR3: CASREITEAFF. The CDR3 nucleotides read TGTGCCAGCAGAGAGATAACTGAAGCTTTCTTT.